The clone carrying this T cell receptor (beta chain) was counted only a few times. This record belongs to a study of blood T cell repertoires in COVID-19. Germline V gene sequence: CDR1 SGHDN, CDR2 FVKESK. Trimming took off 6 bases at V and 13 bases at J, with 18 bases between the two ends. The CDR3 spans 12 residues. This table comes from immunoSEQ multiplex PCR, and its TCRdb copy is limited to in-frame clones, with some not included. The sample shows hundreds of thousands of clones, 70% to 85% of them seen only once. The specimen sequenced was PBMCs or T cells enriched from blood (not recorded which). The chain links TRBV14 to TRBJ1-2; no clear D. This sequence was found in a woman aged 55 to 70 who had recovered from COVID-19. The CDR3 coding sequence is TGTGCCAGCAGAGGCTCGGAGTACGCCGCCACCTTC. Translated, it gives CASRGSEYAATF.